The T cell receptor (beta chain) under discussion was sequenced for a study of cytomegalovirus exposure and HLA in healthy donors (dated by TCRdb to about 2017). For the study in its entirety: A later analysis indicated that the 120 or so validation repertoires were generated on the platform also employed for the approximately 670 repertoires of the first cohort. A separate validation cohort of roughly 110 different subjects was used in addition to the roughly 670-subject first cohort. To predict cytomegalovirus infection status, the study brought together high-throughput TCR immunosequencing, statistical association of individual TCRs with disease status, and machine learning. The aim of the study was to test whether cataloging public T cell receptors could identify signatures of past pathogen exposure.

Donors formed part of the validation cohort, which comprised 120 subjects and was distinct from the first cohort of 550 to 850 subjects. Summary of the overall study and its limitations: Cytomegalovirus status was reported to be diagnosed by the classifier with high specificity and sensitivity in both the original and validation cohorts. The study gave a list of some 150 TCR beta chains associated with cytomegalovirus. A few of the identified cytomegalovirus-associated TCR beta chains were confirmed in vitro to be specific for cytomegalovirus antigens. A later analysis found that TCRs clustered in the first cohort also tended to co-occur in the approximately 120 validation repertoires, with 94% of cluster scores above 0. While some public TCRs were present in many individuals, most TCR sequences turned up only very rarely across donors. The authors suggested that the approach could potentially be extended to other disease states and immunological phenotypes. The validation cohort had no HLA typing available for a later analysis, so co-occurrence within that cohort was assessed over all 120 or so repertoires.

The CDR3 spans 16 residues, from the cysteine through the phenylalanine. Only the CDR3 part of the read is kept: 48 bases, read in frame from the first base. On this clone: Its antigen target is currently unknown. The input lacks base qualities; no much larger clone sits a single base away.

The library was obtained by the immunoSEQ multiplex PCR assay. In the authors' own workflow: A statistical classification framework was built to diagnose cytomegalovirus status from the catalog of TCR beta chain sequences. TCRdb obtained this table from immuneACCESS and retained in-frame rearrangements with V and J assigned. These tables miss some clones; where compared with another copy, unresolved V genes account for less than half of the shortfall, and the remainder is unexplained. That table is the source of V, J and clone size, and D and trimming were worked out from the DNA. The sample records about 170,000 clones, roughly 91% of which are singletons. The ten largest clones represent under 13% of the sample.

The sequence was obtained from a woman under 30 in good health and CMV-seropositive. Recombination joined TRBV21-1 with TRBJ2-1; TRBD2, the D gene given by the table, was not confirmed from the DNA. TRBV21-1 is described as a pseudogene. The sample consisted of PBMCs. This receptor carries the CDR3 CASSKDWRESYNEQFF. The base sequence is TGTGCCAGCAGCAAAGATTGGCGGGAGTCCTACAATGAGCAGTTCTTC.